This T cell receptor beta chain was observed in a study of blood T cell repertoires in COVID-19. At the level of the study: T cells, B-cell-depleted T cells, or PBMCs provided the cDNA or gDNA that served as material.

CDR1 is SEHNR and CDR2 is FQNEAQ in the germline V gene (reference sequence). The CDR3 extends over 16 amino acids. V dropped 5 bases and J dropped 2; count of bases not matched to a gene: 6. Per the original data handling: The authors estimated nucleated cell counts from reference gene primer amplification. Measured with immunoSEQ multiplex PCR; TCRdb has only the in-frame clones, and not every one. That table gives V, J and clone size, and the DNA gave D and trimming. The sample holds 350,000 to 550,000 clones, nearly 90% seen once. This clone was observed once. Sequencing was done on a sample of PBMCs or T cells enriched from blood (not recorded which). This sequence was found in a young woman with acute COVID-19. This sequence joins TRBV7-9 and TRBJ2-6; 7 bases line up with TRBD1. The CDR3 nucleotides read TGTGCCAGCAGCCCACTCGGACAGGCTGGGGCCAACGTCCTGACTTTC. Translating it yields CASSPLGQAGANVLTF.